The 24 T cell receptor beta chains in this list originate from one sample, sequenced in a study of cytotoxic CD8 clonotypes in ibrutinib-treated CLL (dated by TCRdb to about 2021). Libraries came from the immunoSEQ multiplex PCR assay. Drawn from immuneACCESS, this table holds only the in-frame rearrangements with V and J called that TCRdb kept. Clones are partly lost; checked studies trace under half to an unresolved V gene and leave the rest unexplained. This sample gives under 200,000 clones in total; approximately 84% of them show up just once. The top ten clonotypes cover around 4.5% of the sample. In the paper's terms, the time point label means: roughly 2 years on ibrutinib. The specimen comprised PBMCs, sampled after 24 months of ibrutinib treatment. The receptors originated from a human donor with chronic lymphocytic leukemia.

J is TRBJ2-7 and V is TRBV7-9; D is perhaps TRBD2 (5 bases). CDR1 is SEHNR, CDR2 FQNEAQ, per germline (reference sequence). Trimming left V 6 bases short and J 5 bases short, with 17 bases between. CDR3 length: 14 amino acids. CDR3 bases: TGTGCCAGCAGTCCGATGGGAGCCTCACACGAGCAGTACTTC. It is translated as CASSPMGASHEQYF.

V usage is TRBV11-3 and J usage is TRBJ2-1; D possibly corresponds to TRBD2 (6 bases). Germline V gene sequence: CDR1 SGHNT, CDR2 YENEEA. V gave up 4 bases and J gave up 8 bases, with 15 bases separating them. The CDR3 spans 14 residues. DNA for the CDR3: TGTGCCAGCAGCTCGACTAGTCGGTTCGATGAGCAGTTCTTC. Translated: CASSSTSRFDEQFF.

This sequence joins TRBV15 and TRBJ2-3; no firm D call. The CDR3 sequence is 14 residues long. Germline CDR1 reads LNHNV; CDR2 reads YYDKDF (reference sequence). V lost 3 bases and J 4 bases, leaving 11 bases between the germline ends. The CDR3 loop reads CATSRMRVADTQYF. The CDR3 DNA reads as TGTGCCACCAGCAGGATGCGAGTTGCAGATACGCAGTATTTT.

The chain has TRBV29-1 and TRBJ2-2; D ambiguous. Germline V gene data show CDR1 as SQVTM and CDR2 as ANQGSEA. The CDR3 is made up of 14 amino acids. Trimming removed 4 bases from V and 0 bases from J, with 9 bases in between. The CDR3 DNA reads TGCAGCGTTGTAGACATCGCGAACACCGGGGAGCTGTTTTTT. Translated: CSVVDIANTGELFF.

The chain links TRBV6-1 to TRBJ2-7, with a tentative D call TRBD1 (7 bases). The CDR3 totals 15 residues. The V end was cut by 2 bases, the J end by 0 bases, with 11 bases between. CDR1 is MNHNS and CDR2 is SASEGT in the germline V gene. The CDR3 DNA is TGTGCCAGCAGTGAAAGGGGGGACAGCTCCTACGAGCAGTACTTC. Translating it yields CASSERGDSSYEQYF.

This clone was recorded only once. The chain is built from TRBV30 and TRBJ2-4, with TRBD2 matching 11 bases. This CDR3 comprises 17 residues. Trimming cost V 3 bases and J 1 base; bases outside gene matches: 8. Germline assignment: CDR1 GTSNPN and CDR2 SVGIG (reference sequence). As DNA, the CDR3 is TGTGCCTGGAGGCGGGTAGCGGGAGGGGTTGCCAAAAACATTCAGTACTTC. Translated, it gives CAWRRVAGGVAKNIQYF.

The chain carries TRBV6-6 and TRBJ1-2; TRBD1 aligns across 10 bases. The CDR3 sequence is 15 residues long. Germline V gives CDR1 MNHNY, CDR2 SVGAGI (reference sequence). Trimming cost V 0 bases and J 4 bases; bases outside gene matches: 2. The CDR3 DNA reads as TGTGCCAGCAGTTACTCTGGACAGGGGGGCTATGGCTACACCTTC. Protein: CASSYSGQGGYGYTF.

The chain couples TRBV21-1 to TRBJ2-1; the table's D call TRBD1 went unverified against the DNA. TRBV21-1 is recorded as a pseudogene. CDR3 length: 12 residues. In nucleotides, the CDR3 is TGTGCCAGCAGACCACAGGGGGATGAGCAGTTCTTC. As protein: CASRPQGDEQFF.

J is TRBJ1-2 and V is TRBV6-5, with TRBD1 identical over 11 bases. The length of the CDR3 is 14 residues. Unmatched junction bases numbered 4, after V lost 1 base and J lost 9 bases. The germline CDR1 and CDR2 sequences are MNHEY and SVGAGI. The CDR3 DNA follows: TGTGCCAGCAGTTACTTGGACAGGGGGCAACGCTACACCTTC. Amino acid sequence: CASSYLDRGQRYTF.

CDR3 nucleotides: TGTGCCTGGAGTGTACAGGGGGGAGAGCAGTACTTC. Translation gives CAWSVQGGEQYF. The genes are TRBV30 and TRBJ2-7; the match to TRBD1 covers 8 bases. V was clipped by 0 bases and J by 7 bases; unmatched bases: 2. CDR3 length: 12 residues. Germline CDR1 is GTSNPN and CDR2 is SVGIG (reference sequence).

The chain recombines TRBV5-1 with TRBJ1-3, with D maybe TRBD1 (6 bases). The CDR3 extends over 16 amino acids. Trimming cost V 4 bases and J 4 bases, with 18 bases left between them. The V gene's germline CDR1 is SGHRS and CDR2 YFSETQ. CDR3 DNA: TGCGCCAGCAGCCGGATGATGGGGGCGCCGGGAAACACCATATATTTT. Its translation: CASSRMMGAPGNTIYF.

The genes are TRBV6-5 and TRBJ2-1; D may correspond to TRBD1 or TRBD2 (6 bases each). Germline loops: CDR1 MNHEY, CDR2 SVGAGI. The CDR3 covers 15 residues. Trimming removed 2 bases at V and 2 bases at J, with 10 bases between. The CDR3 DNA sequence: TGTGCCAGCAGTTACCCCGGGGGCCCCTACAATGAGCAGTTCTTC. Its translation: CASSYPGGPYNEQFF.

The gene calls are TRBV7-9 and TRBJ2-7, with D possibly TRBD1 on 5 matching bases. The CDR3 consists of 15 residues. The germline V gene has CDR1 SEHNR and CDR2 FQNEAQ (reference sequence). Trimming stripped 1 base from V and 3 bases from J, with 13 bases between. The CDR3 loop is CASSLEAAGFYEQYF. The CDR3 region has the DNA TGTGCCAGCAGCTTAGAAGCCGCAGGGTTCTACGAGCAGTACTTC.

The rearrangement joins TRBV5-5 to TRBJ2-7; D possibly uses TRBD1 or TRBD2 (5 bases each). In germline, CDR1 is SGHKS, CDR2 YYEKEE (reference sequence). Trimming removed 1 base from V and 3 bases from J, with 17 bases in between. The CDR3 covers 16 residues. DNA of the CDR3: TGTGCCAGCAGCTTGATCCGGGACGCCAAACTCTACGAGCAGTACTTC. This translates into CASSLIRDAKLYEQYF.

The J gene is TRBJ2-7, the V gene TRBV27, with 7 bases aligning to TRBD2. This CDR3 has 14 amino acids. CDR1 MNHEY and CDR2 SMNVEV come from the germline V gene (reference sequence). The V gene end was trimmed by 2 bases and the J gene end by 4 bases; junction bases not matched to a gene: 5. Here the CDR3 DNA reads TGTGCCAGCAGTTTAAGGGAGGGTGGGTACGAGCAGTACTTC. This sequence encodes CASSLREGGYEQYF.

This chain uses TRBV30 with TRBJ2-1; no clear D gene. Germline V gives CDR1 GTSNPN, CDR2 SVGIG (reference sequence). V gave up 4 bases and J gave up 5 bases, with 6 bases separating them. The CDR3 loop spans 11 amino acids. CDR3 sequence: CAWMFHNEQFF. CDR3 DNA: TGTGCCTGGATGTTCCACAATGAGCAGTTCTTC. The full variable domain, rest sourced from reference TRBV30 and TRBJ2-1, is SQTIHQWPATLVQPVGSPLSLECTVEGTSNPNLYWYRQAAGRGLQLLFYSVGIGQISSEVPQNLSASRPQDRQFILSSKKLLLSDSGFYLCAWMFHNEQFFGPGTRLTVL.

The rearrangement joins TRBV30 to TRBJ2-1; TRBD1 matches at 11 bases. The CDR3 runs to 14 residues. Per the germline V gene, CDR1 is GTSNPN and CDR2 is SVGIG (reference sequence). J was trimmed by 7 bases and V by 4 bases; bases with no gene match: 6. The CDR3 sequence is CAWNRDRGVNEQFF. The CDR3 DNA sequence: TGTGCCTGGAACCGGGACAGGGGGGTAAATGAGCAGTTCTTC.

The chain has TRBV4-1 and TRBJ2-6, with a weak D call TRBD2 (7 bases). This CDR3 region has 18 residues. The germline V gene encodes CDR1 MGHRA and CDR2 YSYEKL. Trimming cost V 4 bases and J 0 bases, with 16 bases left between them. The CDR3 is CASSREGGGRSGANVLTF. The DNA of the CDR3 is TGCGCCAGCAGCCGGGAGGGGGGCGGACGCTCTGGGGCCAACGTCCTGACTTTC.

This clone occurred once. The chain has TRBV4-3 and TRBJ1-4; 7 bases align to TRBD1. V dropped 2 bases and J dropped 5; count of bases not matched to a gene: 11. The CDR3 is made up of 17 amino acids. In germline, CDR1 is LGHNA, CDR2 YSLEER. Here the CDR3 DNA reads TGCGCCAGCAGCCAAAAATGGGCACAGGGGCCAAATGAAAAACTGTTTTTT. As protein: CASSQKWAQGPNEKLFF.

This chain joins TRBV5-4 and TRBJ2-3, with D possibly matching TRBD2 (6 bases). Germline lookup yields CDR1 SGHNT and CDR2 YYREEE (reference sequence). The CDR3 contains 16 residues. Trimming removed 4 bases at V and 2 bases at J, with 17 bases between. DNA for the CDR3: TGTGCCAGCAGCCAAATGGGTCGGGACTCCACAGATACGCAGTATTTT. Protein sequence: CASSQMGRDSTDTQYF.

The genes are TRBV7-9 and TRBJ1-3; D remains unclear. From germline, CDR1 is SEHNR and CDR2 FQNEAQ (reference sequence). CDR3 size: 18 residues. The V end was cut by 5 bases, the J end by 0 bases, with 20 bases between. The CDR3 DNA reads as TGTGCCAGCAGCCCCCGGTCGGACCGCTCGGTCTCTGGAAACACCATATATTTT. Its translation: CASSPRSDRSVSGNTIYF.

The chain recombines TRBV6-5 with TRBJ1-6, with TRBD1 identical over 7 bases. The CDR3 has 16 residues. CDR1 is MNHEY and CDR2 is SVGAGI in the germline V gene. V was clipped by 2 bases and J by 7 bases; unmatched bases: 8. The DNA of the CDR3 is TGTGCCAGCAGTTACCTTGAGCAGGGGGGGAATTCACCCCTCCACTTT. It specifies CASSYLEQGGNSPLHF.

As DNA, the CDR3 is TGTGCCAGCAGTCTCCATGGGGATTCCTACGAGCAGTACTTC. Encoded protein: CASSLHGDSYEQYF. The chain has TRBV6-6 and TRBJ2-7; D is unclear. CDR3 length equals 14 residues. V shed 5 bases and J shed 1 base, with 12 bases lying between them. Germline-derived CDR1 and CDR2 are MNHNY and SVGAGI (reference sequence).

This sequence joins TRBV2 and TRBJ1-1; D unresolved. The V gene's germline CDR1 is SNHLY and CDR2 FYNNEI. The germline V and J ends were trimmed by 9 bases and 0 bases, with 17 bases remaining between them. The CDR3 has 15 residues. The CDR3: CARQTTGPLNTEAFF. DNA of the CDR3: TGTGCCAGACAAACTACCGGGCCCTTGAACACTGAAGCTTTCTTT.